This record covers a single T cell receptor beta chain. It lacks a known antigen. The sample holds no much larger clone one base away, and base qualities are not on file. These data are taken from a study of beta chain features in type 1 diabetes (dated by TCRdb to the late 2010s). Regarding the complete study: Patients and healthy donors did not differ in mean age, gender distribution, total cell number or subset yield. A total of around 110,000,000 sorted cells were examined across all samples, and RNA yield correlated strongly with the number of cells per subset. In the study, recently diagnosed type 1 diabetes patients and matched healthy donors were compared on the TCRB repertoires of their sorted circulating CD4+ T cell subsets. Whereas all 30 or so donors provided naive and central memory subsets, regulatory and stem cell-like memory subsets were isolated from just 8 patients and roughly 8 healthy donors. Paper-wide results and their limitations: In all four CD4+ subsets, TCRB CDR3 length was moderately but significantly shorter in type 1 diabetes patients. Sequencing cDNA rather than genomic DNA could over-represent highly expressing activated cells, although activation and CD3 levels did not differ between groups. Naive, central memory and regulatory TCRB repertoires appeared more similar among patients than among healthy donors. Fewer insertions and more nucleotide deletions at VDJ recombination sites were observed in patients with type 1 diabetes, implying thymic rearrangement abnormalities. Shorter templates might be favored by PCR, yet because patient and control samples were amplified and corrected together, any such skew would affect both groups equally. Because small numbers of individuals were included in the HLA sub-analyses, any influence of HLA type on TCRB rearrangement was left unresolved.

The High Capacity cDNA Reverse Transcription Kit was used to reverse transcribe all of the isolated RNA, meaning that expressed TCRB transcripts were what got sequenced. Naive, central memory and regulatory T cell samples underwent deep immunoSEQ sequencing, averaging around 3.6 million total reads per sample. Sorted cells were lysed in RLT buffer and RNA was extracted with DNase-treated RNeasy Micro or Mini kits, depending on cell number. To prevent cross-contamination, each cell subset was processed individually, whereas patient and healthy donor samples were processed jointly. The immunoSEQ multiplex PCR was used to amplify TCRB sequences from cDNA, generating 87-bp fragments that spanned the CDR3 region. The amplicons were sequenced using the Illumina HiSeq platform. Processing in the source paper ran as follows. PCR bias was corrected computationally using synthetic template baselines, and reads within Hamming distance 2 were collapsed, with unmergeable singletons discarded. Reads were aligned against IMGT to assign V, D and J genes, CDR3 length and insertions or deletions at six rearrangement sites. Within each subset, clonotype counts were normalized to sorted cell number, and only after that were true diversity and Gini coefficients computed with the tcR R package. The overlap coefficient, calculated on TCRB nucleotide sequences, was used to quantify repertoire sharing. As a proxy for the pre-selection repertoire, out-of-frame TCRB sequences from naive cells were analyzed. Not all clones reach the TCRdb copy of this immuneACCESS table, which keeps in-frame sequences only. Checked studies attribute under half of the gap to unresolved V genes and leave the rest unexplained. The V and J calls and the clone size are those of that table, but D and trimming were determined from the DNA. The sample has over 350,000 clones on record, about 15% of them singletons. The top ten hold roughly 0.019% of the sample.

A distance of 13 bases separates the germline ends of V and J, which lose 8 bases and 3 bases respectively. The CDR3 runs 12 amino acids, cysteine and phenylalanine included. The read is trimmed to its CDR3 DNA, 36 bases read in frame from base 1. CDR1 SQVTM and CDR2 ANQGSEA were looked up in the germline V gene. Each donor gave one peripheral blood draw, about 100 mL on average, collected into heparinised tubes. A BD FACSAria II and a panel including CD45RO, CCR7, CD25, CD127, CD95 and CD27 were used to sort naive, central memory, regulatory and stem cell-like memory CD4+ T cells. Every sorted population had a purity above 95%. PBMCs were separated immediately by Lymphoprep density gradient centrifugation and were stained directly, without being cultured. Samples were stained and sorted in pairs, with one healthy donor and one patient per experiment, so that batch effects were minimized.

The specimen was naive CD4+ T cells from blood. This specimen's cell subset or site label, per the study, means: true naive CD4+ T cells. This clonotype originated in a woman between 18 and 30 years old in good health. Here the chain combines TRBV29-1 and TRBJ1-1; too little of a D gene remains to name it. The sequenced DNA: TGCAGCCTTCGGGGAGTGGACACTGAAGCTTTCTTT. Translated, it reads CSLRGVDTEAFF.